This TCR beta chain comes out of a study of cytomegalovirus exposure and HLA in healthy donors. The donors were healthy bone marrow donors. Notes on this clone: The same CDR3 can be traced to other DNA sequences in this sample.

Primers included in the PCR were 60 Vbeta and 13 Jbeta primers. Only in-frame clones appear in the TCRdb table, and some are missing; sequencing was by immunoSEQ multiplex PCR. The table includes approximately 150,000 clones, more than 65% detected once. The CDR3 totals 14 residues. V lost 1 base to trimming and J lost 7 bases; unmatched junction nucleotides: 7. Germline CDR1 SGHRS, CDR2 YFSETQ. Material: PBMCs. This TCR derives from a young man in good health and CMV-seropositive. The V gene is TRBV5-1, the J gene TRBJ2-7; 8 nucleotides match TRBD2. CDR3 region: CASSLSGRAEEQYV. The CDR3 region has the DNA TGCGCCAGCAGCTTGTCCGGGAGGGCCGAGGAGCAGTACGTC.